In this sample, the clone carrying this TCR beta chain turned up a few times. The V gene lost 0 bases and the J gene lost 2 bases, with 8 bases spanning the gap. Germline V gene lookup returns CDR1 SNHLY and CDR2 FYNNEI. This CDR3 comprises 14 residues. This sample was included in a study of blood T cell repertoires in COVID-19. Method: immunoSEQ multiplex PCR; TCRdb's copy keeps in-frame clones and lacks some. The sample has about 170,000 clones, about 86% seen once. The chain carries TRBV2 and TRBJ2-7; D unresolved. The sample comprised peripheral blood. This clonotype was sampled from a woman between 65 and 79 years old who had recovered from COVID-19. The CDR3 reads CASSEASGPYEQYF. For the CDR3, the DNA is TGTGCCAGCAGTGAAGCTTCAGGTCCCTACGAGCAGTACTTC.